The next 2 T cell receptor beta chains were all read from a single sample in a study of vaccination and CD4 T cells after COVID-19. These receptors have no known antigen. The treatment was: roughly 10-day PBMC culture with coronavirus spike peptide pools or control peptides (ViraFEST assay). An Oncomine TCR Beta short-read assay was used to sequence the DNA from cultured CD4+ T cells. TCRdb reanalysed the PCR reads using MiXCR and keeps one entry per CDR3 protein. The sample comprises approximately 12,000 distinct CDR3 sequences, 20% of which are singletons, and approximately 13% rests with the top ten. The material was CD4+ T cells from blood, cultured in vitro, obtained before SARS-CoV-2 vaccination. The receptor set was obtained from a human donor who received a COVID-19 vaccine.

The rearrangement links TRBV5-6 to TRBJ1-3, with unresolved D. V was trimmed by 3 bases and J by 0 bases, leaving 7 bases between them. This CDR3 has 14 residues. Germline V CDR1 and CDR2: SGHDT, YYEEEE. The CDR3 sequence: CASSSIGSGNTIYF. The DNA of the CDR3 is TGTGCCAGCAGCTCGATCGGCTCTGGAAACACCATATATTTT.

This clonotype was seen more than once but under ten times. This rearrangement joins TRBV11-3 to TRBJ2-7; D unclear. Germline V gene data show CDR1 as SGHNT and CDR2 as YENEEA. The CDR3 is made up of 12 amino acids. Trimming pared 3 bases from V and 7 bases from J, leaving 10 bases between. In DNA form, the CDR3 reads TGTGCCAGCAGCTTCCGGAGCTGGGAGCAGTACTTC. It encodes CASSFRSWEQYF.